The 23 T cell receptor beta chains reported below all come from one sample, sequenced in a study of shared clonotypes between healthy human individuals. Libraries were prepared by immunoSEQ multiplex PCR; TCRdb keeps only in-frame clonotypes and omits some of them. The sample records about 460,000 clones, approximately 77% being singletons. Sample: PBMCs. The receptors stem from a woman aged 40 to 50 in good health. Some clones in this sample may be carry-over from other donors' samples.

CDR3 in DNA: TGTGCCAGTAAGGAACTACTAGCCAATCAGCCCCAGCATTTT. Protein sequence: CASKELLANQPQHF. The chain employs TRBV19 and TRBJ1-5, with unresolved D. Per germline, CDR1 LNHDA and CDR2 SQIVND (reference sequence). V was clipped by 7 bases and J by 3 bases, with 13 bases between them. This CDR3 contains 14 residues.

This clone occurred a few times. The sample carries other DNA sequences with the same CDR3. This chain joins TRBV28 and TRBJ2-7; 7 bases are a match to TRBD1. The CDR3 contains 14 residues. Germline V gene data show CDR1 as MDHEN and CDR2 as SYDVKM. V was pared by 5 bases and J by 1 base, with 5 bases of the junction left unmatched. The CDR3 protein is CASSPPGQSYEQYF. DNA of the CDR3: TGTGCCAGCAGTCCTCCGGGACAGTCCTACGAGCAGTACTTC.

This chain uses TRBV11-2 with TRBJ2-2; 7 bases are a match to TRBD1. This CDR3 is built from 16 residues. The germline V gene has CDR1 SGHAT and CDR2 FQNNGV. With 1 base clipped from V and 6 bases from J, the junction kept 8 bases outside the gene matches. The CDR3 coding sequence is TGTGCCAGCAGCTTAGGAGGCAGGGGGTGGCCCGGGGAGCTGTTTTTT. Protein: CASSLGGRGWPGELFF.

Concerning this clone itself: This is likely an artifact of a read error, given a far larger clone one base away. Since no conserved phenylalanine or tryptophan closes the CDR3, a read error is the likely cause. The V gene is TRBV29-1, the J gene TRBJ2-3; D unresolved. Trimming pared 4 bases from V and 0 bases from J, leaving 14 bases between. CDR1 is SQVTM, CDR2 ANQGSEA, per germline. CDR3 length: 15 residues. The CDR3, as DNA: TGCAGCGTTGTCTTGCCGGTAACTAGCACAGATACGCAGTATCTT. Translated, it gives CSVVLPVTSTDTQYL.

This clone was counted ten times or more. This rearrangement joins TRBV5-4 to TRBJ2-4; 8 bases agree with TRBD2. CDR1 and CDR2 from the germline V gene are SGHNT and YYREEE (reference sequence). The CDR3 runs to 15 residues. With V trimmed by 1 base and J by 1 base, 1 base remained unmatched. The CDR3 reads CASSLRGGAKNIQYF. The CDR3 DNA follows: TGTGCCAGCAGCTTGCGCGGGGGGGCCAAAAACATTCAGTACTTC. Filled out from reference TRBV5-4 and TRBJ2-4, the complete variable domain reads ETGVTQSPTHLIKTRGQQVTLRCSSQSGHNTVSWYQQALGQGPQFIFQYYREEENGRGNFPPRFSGLQFPNYSSELNVNALELDDSALYLCASSLRGGAKNIQYFGAGTRLSVL.

In its sample, this clone was seen many times. The genes are TRBV5-5 and TRBJ2-5, with a weak D call TRBD2 (6 bases). The ends were cut back, 1 base at V and 4 bases at J, with 17 bases in the middle. CDR1 and CDR2 (germline): SGHKS, YYEKEE (reference sequence). The CDR3 contains 16 residues. In DNA, the CDR3 is TGTGCCAGCAGCTTGTCAACGGGAGCGTTGGGAGAGACCCAGTACTTC. Protein: CASSLSTGALGETQYF. The variable domain in full, completed from reference TRBV5-5 and TRBJ2-5, reads DAGVTQSPTHLIKTRGQQVTLRCSPISGHKSVSWYQQVLGQGPQFIFQYYEKEERGRGNFPDRFSARQFPNYSSELNVNALLLGDSALYLCASSLSTGALGETQYFGPGTRLLVL.

In this sample, this clone turned up a few times. This specimen includes other DNA sequences encoding the same CDR3. The rearrangement links TRBV7-9 to TRBJ1-1; no clear D. The length of the CDR3 is 12 residues. Germline lookup yields CDR1 SEHNR and CDR2 FQNEAQ (reference sequence). V lost 2 bases and J lost 5, with 6 bases in between. This chain's CDR3 is CASSLRGTEAFF. CDR3 DNA: TGTGCCAGCAGCTTACGTGGGACTGAAGCTTTCTTT.

Turning to this clone: This likely stems from a read error, as it lies one base from a far larger clone. The V and J genes are TRBV5-6 and TRBJ1-3; D is possibly TRBD1 (6 bases). CDR1 is SGHDT and CDR2 is YYEEEE in the germline V gene. This CDR3 contains 15 residues. The CDR3 nucleotides read TGTGCCAGCAGCACCCGGGACACCCTCGGAAACGCCATATATTTT. Translation gives CASSTRDTLGNAIYF.

In its sample, this clone was seen a few times. Distinct nucleotide sequences in the sample also encode this CDR3. V usage is TRBV27 and J usage is TRBJ2-1; D perhaps matches TRBD1 (6 bases). Germline loops: CDR1 MNHEY, CDR2 SMNVEV (reference sequence). The V end was cut by 8 bases, the J end by 4 bases, with 12 bases between. The CDR3 has 13 residues. CDR3 region: CASRGHLYNEQFF. The CDR3 DNA is TGTGCCAGCCGGGGACACCTTTACAATGAGCAGTTCTTC.

A single count supports this clone. A far larger clone is a single base away, which makes a read error likely. The rearrangement uses TRBV9 and TRBJ2-2; 10 bases line up with TRBD2. The V segment lost 4 bases and the J segment 3 bases; nucleotides outside the gene matches: 6. Germline CDR1 SGDLS, CDR2 YYNGEE. This CDR3 spans 16 amino acids. The CDR3 spells CASSLRLAGHTGELFF. The CDR3 DNA follows: TGTGCCAGCAGCCTCCGACTAGCGGGCCACACCGGGGAGCTGTTTTTT.

The chain uses TRBV28 and TRBJ1-3; perhaps TRBD1 as D (5 bases). Germline V gene lookup returns CDR1 MDHEN and CDR2 SYDVKM. Trimming removed 4 bases from V and 0 bases from J, with 13 bases in between. The CDR3 covers 16 residues. The CDR3 protein is CASSSPGRGSGNTIYF. Here the CDR3 DNA reads TGTGCCAGCAGTTCCCCAGGGAGGGGCTCTGGAAACACCATATATTTT.

The CDR3 region is CASSGQGAGNTIYF. For the CDR3, the DNA is TGTGCCAGCAGTGGACAGGGTGCTGGAAACACCATATATTTT. The chain joins TRBV6-1 to TRBJ1-3, with 7 bases aligning to TRBD1. Trimming removed 4 bases from V and 2 bases from J; junction bases left unmatched: 2. Germline CDR1 is MNHNS and CDR2 is SASEGT. The CDR3 spans 14 residues.

The rearrangement links TRBV7-9 to TRBJ2-5; no clear D gene. Germline-derived CDR1 and CDR2 are SEHNR and FQNEAQ (reference sequence). The CDR3 has 15 amino acids. Trimming pared 4 bases from V and 2 bases from J, leaving 14 bases between. The CDR3 coding sequence is TGTGCCAGCAGCTACTCGGGTCTAACACAAGAGACCCAGTACTTC. Protein sequence: CASSYSGLTQETQYF.

The gene calls are TRBV2 and TRBJ1-5; D gene ambiguous. Germline values: CDR1 SNHLY, CDR2 FYNNEI. Trimming took off 6 bases at V and 4 bases at J, with 22 bases between the two ends. The length of the CDR3 is 17 residues. The CDR3 coding sequence is TGTGCCAGCAGAAGGGCAGCGGAATCCCCATTAAATCAGCCCCAGCATTTT. This sequence encodes CASRRAAESPLNQPQHF.

This clone was seen many times. The chain uses TRBV19 and TRBJ2-7, with D tentatively TRBD1 (7 bases). The ends were cut back, 5 bases at V and 3 bases at J, with 14 bases in the middle. This CDR3 is 14 amino acids long. Germline V gives CDR1 LNHDA, CDR2 SQIVND (reference sequence). CDR3 DNA sequence: TGTGCCAGTAGTGCGCACAGGGGAGGCTACGAGCAGTACTTC. Protein sequence: CASSAHRGGYEQYF. Variable domain in full (rest from reference TRBV19 and TRBJ2-7): DGGITQSPKYLFRKEGQNVTLSCEQNLNHDAMYWYRQDPGQGLRLIYYSQIVNDFQKGDIAEGYSVSREKKESFPLTVTSAQKNPTAFYLCASSAHRGGYEQYFGPGTRLTVT.

The chain carries TRBV28 and TRBJ1-2; possible D gene TRBD1, 5 bases. CDR1 is MDHEN and CDR2 is SYDVKM in the germline V gene. The CDR3 is 13 residues long. V was cut by 0 bases and J by 8 bases, with 10 bases left in between. CDR3 residues: CASSLWGDPGYTF. The CDR3 nucleotides are TGTGCCAGCAGTTTATGGGGGGACCCGGGCTACACCTTC.

V and J are TRBV19 and TRBJ2-2; a weak D match, TRBD2 (6 bases). The CDR3 covers 15 residues. V dropped 9 bases and J dropped 3 bases, with 17 bases sitting between them. Germline V gives CDR1 LNHDA, CDR2 SQIVND (reference sequence). Here the CDR3 DNA reads TGTGCCAGCTACTCGGGACTTCCGTACACCGGGGAGCTGTTTTTT. It codes for CASYSGLPYTGELFF.

This clone was observed a single time. Other DNA sequences of this sample code for an identical CDR3. J is TRBJ2-1 and V is TRBV18; possible D gene TRBD1, 5 bases. This CDR3 is 14 amino acids long. V was trimmed by 3 bases and J by 5 bases, leaving 11 bases between them. The germline V gene has CDR1 KGHSH and CDR2 LQKENI. CDR3 residues: CASSPGLTDNEQFF. Written as DNA, the CDR3 is TGTGCCAGCTCACCGGGGCTTACGGACAATGAGCAGTTCTTC.

This chain joins TRBV6-1 and TRBJ1-2; D is undetermined. There are 10 residues in the CDR3. V was shortened by 1 base and J by 12 bases, with 6 bases between the two germline ends. The germline gives CDR1 MNHNS, CDR2 SASEGT. The CDR3 reads CASSEGIDTF. As DNA, the CDR3 is TGTGCCAGCAGTGAAGGAATCGACACCTTC.

The V gene is TRBV7-2, the J gene TRBJ1-5; D gene ambiguous. The CDR3 is made up of 15 amino acids. The V and J ends lost 0 bases and 9 bases respectively, with 15 bases between them. CDR1 is SGHTA and CDR2 is FQGNSA in the germline V gene. CDR3 sequence: CASSLAPGTHWPQHF. As DNA, the CDR3 is TGTGCCAGCAGCTTAGCGCCGGGAACCCATTGGCCCCAGCATTTT.

This clone was recorded once. The rearrangement uses TRBV7-2 and TRBJ1-1, with D maybe TRBD1 (5 bases). The germline V gene has CDR1 SGHTA and CDR2 FQGNSA. With 8 bases removed from V and 5 bases from J, the gap between germline ends came to 15 bases. CDR3 length equals 13 residues. This CDR3 is CASSRLWGTEAFF. Written as DNA, the CDR3 is TGTGCCAGCTCCCGCCTTTGGGGGACTGAAGCTTTCTTT.

This chain connects TRBV30 to TRBJ2-7; 11 positions match TRBD2. V dropped 5 bases and J dropped 5; count of bases not matched to a gene: 8. CDR1 is GTSNPN and CDR2 is SVGIG in the germline V gene (reference sequence). The CDR3 runs 14 residues. For the CDR3, the DNA is TGTGCCTGGGCCCTCACTAGCGGGAGTGACGAGCAGTACTTC. This encodes CAWALTSGSDEQYF.

This clone was observed a handful of times. The CDR3 DNA follows: TGCGCCAGCAGCTTGATTCCGGGGCCCAATGAGCAGTTCTTC. This translates into CASSLIPGPNEQFF. V and J are TRBV5-1 and TRBJ2-1, with D tentatively TRBD1 or TRBD2 (5 bases each). Germline-derived CDR1 and CDR2 are SGHRS and YFSETQ. With 1 base removed from V and 6 bases from J, the gap between germline ends came to 11 bases. CDR3 length: 14 amino acids.